Below are 28 T cell receptor beta chains sequenced from a single sample in a study of beta chain features in type 1 diabetes. Study-wide findings and caveats: TCRB CDR3s from Type 1 diabetes patients were moderately but significantly shorter in all four CD4+ subsets.

Expressed TCRB transcripts were sequenced because the entire RNA isolate underwent reverse transcription. Method: immunoSEQ multiplex PCR; TCRdb's copy keeps in-frame clones and lacks some. The data hold under 300,000 clones, with more than 11% observed a single time. Their antigens are not known. Sequencing was done on a sample of naive CD4+ T cells from blood. These receptors all come from a man aged 25 to 40 with type 1 diabetes.

The chain links TRBV19 to TRBJ2-5; D call uncertain. V lost 6 bases and J 1 base, leaving 12 bases between the germline ends. Germline V gene sequence: CDR1 LNHDA, CDR2 SQIVND (reference sequence). The CDR3 runs to 14 residues. The CDR3 DNA is TGTGCCAGTAGCCTCCGGCGGATCCAAGAGACCCAGTACTTC. Translated: CASSLRRIQETQYF.

CDR3 sequence (DNA): TGTGCCAGCTCACCGGACAGACCCTATGGCTACACCTTC. This translates into CASSPDRPYGYTF. This rearrangement joins TRBV18 to TRBJ1-2; tentative D call: TRBD1 (6 bases). Trimming took 3 bases from V and 4 from J, leaving 9 bases between them. The germline V gene has CDR1 KGHSH and CDR2 LQKENI. The CDR3 consists of 13 residues.

The CDR3 DNA reads as TGCAGCGTTCGGGGGGCGAGTGAAAAACTGTTTTTT. This gives the protein CSVRGASEKLFF. The rearrangement links TRBV29-1 to TRBJ1-4, with D possibly matching TRBD1 (6 bases). This CDR3 is built from 12 residues. The germline V gene encodes CDR1 SQVTM and CDR2 ANQGSEA. The V end lost 5 bases, the J end lost 7 bases, and 11 bases lay between the germline ends.

This clone has just a few counts. The chain has TRBV5-1 and TRBJ2-1; TRBD1 is a possible D gene (5 bases). V lost 0 bases and J 6 bases, leaving 13 bases between the germline ends. This CDR3 contains 15 residues. In germline, CDR1 is SGHRS, CDR2 YFSETQ. CDR3 DNA: TGCGCCAGCAGCTTGGGGTCAGGGCCTTCCAATGAGCAGTTCTTC. This encodes CASSLGSGPSNEQFF.

Only a few counts were recorded for this clone. The chain joins TRBV7-6 to TRBJ2-5; D is possibly TRBD2 (6 bases). The CDR3 has 14 amino acids. The germline V gene encodes CDR1 SGHVS and CDR2 FNYEAQ. The germline V and J ends were trimmed by 3 bases and 0 bases, with 8 bases remaining between them. CDR3 region: CASSFGGNQETQYF. For the CDR3, the DNA is TGTGCCAGCAGCTTCGGGGGAAACCAAGAGACCCAGTACTTC.

This chain joins TRBV6-5 and TRBJ2-5; 7 bases are a match to TRBD2. The trim removed 5 bases at V and 1 base at J, leaving 1 base unmatched. The CDR3 runs to 13 residues. The germline V gene has CDR1 MNHEY and CDR2 SVGAGI. The CDR3: CASSRTSQETQYF. The DNA for the CDR3 is TGTGCCAGCAGTAGGACTAGCCAAGAGACCCAGTACTTC.

The chain uses TRBV27 and TRBJ1-1, with D possibly being TRBD1 (5 bases). Germline V CDR1 and CDR2: MNHEY, SMNVEV (reference sequence). V shed 6 bases and J shed 0 bases, with 14 bases lying between them. There are 15 residues in the CDR3. Here the CDR3 DNA reads TGTGCCAGCAGCCCGTCCGACAGCATGAACACTGAAGCTTTCTTT. Its protein is CASSPSDSMNTEAFF.

This clone occurred a few times. The chain is built from TRBV27 and TRBJ1-2; TRBD1 matches at 9 bases. CDR3 length: 14 residues. V gave up 5 bases and J gave up 8 bases; unmatched junction bases: 9. Germline V gene sequence: CDR1 MNHEY, CDR2 SMNVEV (reference sequence). CDR3 region: CASSRPGTGTGYTF. The CDR3 DNA follows: TGTGCCAGCAGTCGCCCCGGGACAGGGACGGGCTACACCTTC.

This clone was seen more than once but under ten times. The CDR3 sequence is CATSGRRTGGIGNQPQHF. The CDR3, as DNA: TGTGCCACCAGCGGACGTAGGACAGGGGGTATTGGCAATCAGCCCCAGCATTTT. The J gene is TRBJ1-5, the V gene TRBV15; 10 bases agree with TRBD1. J lost 2 bases, V lost 5 bases, and 12 bases had no gene match. Per the germline V gene, CDR1 is LNHNV and CDR2 is YYDKDF (reference sequence). The CDR3 extends over 18 amino acids.

V usage is TRBV6-1 and J usage is TRBJ1-6, with D possibly matching TRBD1 (6 bases). The CDR3 covers 15 residues. V was trimmed by 4 bases and J by 5 bases, leaving 12 bases between them. From germline, CDR1 is MNHNS and CDR2 SASEGT. The CDR3 DNA reads TGTGCCAGCAGTGCACAGGGAGAAGATAATTCACCCCTCCACTTT. It is translated as CASSAQGEDNSPLHF.

The chain links TRBV30 to TRBJ2-5; 10 bases fit TRBD2. The CDR3 extends over 14 amino acids. V shed 3 bases, J shed 2 bases, and the junction held 3 bases outside the gene matches. Looked up from germline, CDR1 is GTSNPN and CDR2 is SVGIG (reference sequence). CDR3 sequence reads: CAWRSSGGQETQYF. The CDR3 DNA follows: TGTGCCTGGAGATCTAGCGGGGGACAAGAGACCCAGTACTTC.

Only a few counts were recorded for this clone. J is TRBJ2-5 and V is TRBV25-1; tentative D call: TRBD1 (5 bases). The germline V gene has CDR1 MGHDK and CDR2 SYGVNS. This CDR3 region has 12 residues. V was cut by 5 bases and J by 5 bases, with 9 bases left in between. DNA of the CDR3: TGTGCCAGCAGTCCAGGGTTGGAGACCCAGTACTTC. This translates into CASSPGLETQYF.

V and J are TRBV5-6 and TRBJ2-1; TRBD2 matches 8 bases. CDR1 is SGHDT and CDR2 is YYEEEE in the germline V gene. The CDR3 has 15 amino acids. Germline trimming cut 2 bases from V and 10 bases from J; bases unmatched to any gene: 11. CDR3 residues: CASSFRREDGREQFF. The CDR3 nucleotides are TGTGCCAGCAGCTTTCGGCGGGAGGACGGGCGGGAGCAGTTCTTC.

The rearrangement joins TRBV2 to TRBJ2-3; the match to TRBD2 covers 9 bases. The J segment lost 3 bases and the V segment lost 5 bases, leaving 9 bases of the junction unmatched. The CDR3 spans 16 residues. The germline gives CDR1 SNHLY, CDR2 FYNNEI. CDR3 in DNA: TGTGCCAGCAGTAAAACTAGCGGGCGGCTGACAGATACGCAGTATTTT. As protein: CASSKTSGRLTDTQYF.

This clone has more than one count but fewer than ten. The chain employs TRBV6-5 and TRBJ2-7; D remains unclear. V was clipped by 2 bases and J by 0 bases, with 11 bases between them. Germline CDR1 reads MNHEY; CDR2 reads SVGAGI. The CDR3 sequence is 15 residues long. For the CDR3, the DNA is TGTGCCAGCAGTTACGACCCCGACACCTCCTACGAGCAGTACTTC. Protein: CASSYDPDTSYEQYF.

V and J are TRBV6-1 and TRBJ1-1; no clear D gene. The V end was cut by 8 bases, the J end by 0 bases, with 13 bases between. Germline CDR1 MNHNS, CDR2 SASEGT. This CDR3 has 14 amino acids. In nucleotides, the CDR3 is TGTGCCAGCCTGGAGGGTTGGATGAACACTGAAGCTTTCTTT. The encoded protein is CASLEGWMNTEAFF.

DNA for the CDR3: TGCGCCAGCAGCTTGCCACTAGCGGGAGGGCCGTCGGACAAAAACATTCAGTACTTC. Encoded protein: CASSLPLAGGPSDKNIQYF. The chain has TRBV5-1 and TRBJ2-4; 13 nucleotides match TRBD2. CDR1 and CDR2 from the germline V gene are SGHRS and YFSETQ. The ends lost 1 base at V and 3 bases at J; junction bases unmatched: 10. The CDR3 runs 19 residues.

The CDR3, as DNA: TGCGCCAGCAGCGAAGGGGTAAACCAAGAGACCCAGTACTTC. Translating gives CASSEGVNQETQYF. This sequence joins TRBV5-1 and TRBJ2-5; possibly TRBD1 for D (5 bases). Germline CDR1 and CDR2: SGHRS and YFSETQ. This CDR3 has 14 amino acids. V dropped 4 bases and J dropped 0 bases, with 10 bases sitting between them.

The V and J genes are TRBV13 and TRBJ1-3, with unresolved D. The CDR3 totals 14 residues. V shed 4 bases and J shed 2 bases, with 9 bases lying between them. Germline CDR1 reads PRHDT; CDR2 reads FYEKMQ (reference sequence). Here the CDR3 reads CASSSPVPGNTIYF. The CDR3 DNA reads as TGTGCCAGCAGCTCCCCAGTCCCTGGAAACACCATATATTTT.

The chain recombines TRBV19 with TRBJ2-5; 8 positions match TRBD1. This CDR3 has 15 amino acids. The J segment lost 2 bases and the V segment lost 8 bases, leaving 10 bases of the junction unmatched. CDR1 is LNHDA and CDR2 is SQIVND in the germline V gene (reference sequence). The CDR3 is CASGGPGGGQETQYF. DNA of the CDR3: TGTGCCAGTGGAGGACCAGGGGGCGGACAAGAGACCCAGTACTTC.

The genes are TRBV15 and TRBJ2-5; 9 positions match TRBD2. The CDR3 is made up of 17 amino acids. CDR1 is LNHNV and CDR2 is YYDKDF in the germline V gene (reference sequence). V was pared by 1 base and J by 5 bases, with 11 bases of the junction left unmatched. As DNA, the CDR3 is TGTGCCACCAGCAGAGGAGGGGGTAGCGGGAGAACGGAGACCCAGTACTTC. As protein: CATSRGGGSGRTETQYF.

This rearrangement joins TRBV4-2 to TRBJ2-4, with a weak D call TRBD2 (6 bases). Germline V gene data show CDR1 as LGHNA and CDR2 as YNFKEQ. Trimming stripped 0 bases from V and 4 bases from J, with 10 bases between. The CDR3 loop spans 15 amino acids. CDR3 amino acids: CASSQDGGVKNIQYF. The DNA for the CDR3 is TGTGCCAGCAGCCAAGATGGAGGGGTAAAAAACATTCAGTACTTC.

In DNA form, the CDR3 reads TGTGCCAGCAGCTTGCGAAGGATAACGGCTAGGACTGAAGCTTTCTTT. Its translation is CASSLRRITARTEAFF. V gene TRBV5-6 combines with J gene TRBJ1-1, with D unclear. The CDR3 spans 16 residues. V was clipped by 1 base and J by 5 bases, with 18 bases between them. Per germline, CDR1 SGHDT and CDR2 YYEEEE. Full variable domain (rest looked up from reference TRBV5-6 and TRBJ1-1): DAGVTQSPTHLIKTRGQQVTLRCSPKSGHDTVSWYQQALGQGPQFIFQYYEEEERQRGNFPDRFSGHQFPNYSSELNVNALLLGDSALYLCASSLRRITARTEAFFGQGTRLTVV.

The rearrangement links TRBV7-9 to TRBJ2-3, with 10 bases fitting TRBD1. The CDR3 extends over 12 amino acids. Germline V gives CDR1 SEHNR, CDR2 FQNEAQ (reference sequence). V gave up 11 bases and J gave up 3 bases; unmatched junction bases: 2. The CDR3: CAGDRGTDTQYF. Here the CDR3 DNA reads TGTGCCGGGGACAGGGGAACAGATACGCAGTATTTT.

This chain joins TRBV9 and TRBJ2-3, with 7 bases matching TRBD2. J gave up 0 bases and V 4 bases, and 5 bases lay outside the gene matches. Germline CDR1 and CDR2: SGDLS and YYNGEE. The CDR3 sequence is 15 residues long. The CDR3 DNA is TGTGCCAGCAGCACCCGACTAGCCAGCACAGATACGCAGTATTTT. Translation: CASSTRLASTDTQYF.

This clone was seen only a few times. The V gene is TRBV5-1, the J gene TRBJ2-5, with 7 bases matching TRBD1. The CDR3 runs 13 residues. Trimming at V came to 4 bases and at J to 5 bases, leaving 5 bases not matched to a gene. From germline, CDR1 is SGHRS and CDR2 YFSETQ. DNA of the CDR3: TGCGCCAGCAGCATGACAGGGACCGAGACCCAGTACTTC. This codes for CASSMTGTETQYF.

This chain links TRBV4-1 with TRBJ2-7; 8 bases fit TRBD1. The junction had 8 bases not matched to a gene; V was cut back by 4 bases and J by 3 bases. Germline CDR1 is MGHRA and CDR2 is YSYEKL. The length of the CDR3 is 15 residues. The CDR3 here is CASSRLRDRNYEQYF. The CDR3 DNA is TGCGCCAGCAGCCGCCTGCGGGACAGGAACTACGAGCAGTACTTC.

This chain connects TRBV7-9 to TRBJ2-1, with a weak D call TRBD2 (5 bases). V dropped 1 base and J dropped 14 bases, with 12 bases sitting between them. Per the germline V gene, CDR1 is SEHNR and CDR2 is FQNEAQ (reference sequence). This CDR3 is 12 amino acids long. The CDR3 sequence is CASSLVLEPKFF. The DNA for the CDR3 is TGTGCCAGCAGCTTAGTACTAGAGCCTAAGTTCTTC.